The 5 T cell receptor beta chains in this list originate from one sample, sequenced in a study of blood T cell repertoires in COVID-19. The protocol was immunoSEQ multiplex PCR, while the TCRdb copy is restricted to in-frame clones and leaves out a portion. Of tens of thousands of clones listed, 85% to 90% were seen once; the top ten hold 15% to 20%. The sample consisted of peripheral blood. The receptor source for this set is a human donor in a cohort sampled during active COVID-19.

Turning to this clone: In the same sample, other DNA sequences code for this CDR3. V is TRBV30 and J is TRBJ2-5; D is possibly TRBD2 (6 bases). Germline CDR1 and CDR2: GTSNPN and SVGIG (reference sequence). This CDR3 contains 15 residues. V lost 3 bases to trimming and J lost 2 bases, with 16 bases between them. The CDR3 here is CAWSLEGASQETQYF. CDR3 DNA: TGTGCCTGGAGCCTGGAGGGAGCGTCGCAAGAGACCCAGTACTTC.

The chain carries TRBV11-3 and TRBJ2-5; D gene ambiguous. CDR1 and CDR2 (germline): SGHNT, YENEEA. Trimming removed 3 bases from V and 4 bases from J, with 9 bases in between. CDR3 length: 13 amino acids. CDR3 residues: CASSLNRAETQYF. The DNA for the CDR3 is TGTGCCAGCAGCTTGAACAGAGCAGAGACCCAGTACTTC.

This clone has only one observation. The rearrangement uses TRBV14 and TRBJ2-2; TRBD2 matches at 9 bases. J gave up 5 bases and V 0 bases, and 7 bases lay outside the gene matches. Germline CDR1 reads SGHDN; CDR2 reads FVKESK. The CDR3 contains 17 residues. CDR3 protein: CASSQEIGAGGTGELFF. CDR3 DNA sequence: TGTGCCAGCAGCCAAGAAATCGGAGCGGGAGGAACCGGGGAGCTGTTTTTT.

The rearrangement links TRBV28 to TRBJ1-4; possibly TRBD1 for D (5 bases). The V end was cut by 3 bases, the J end by 0 bases, with 17 bases between. CDR1 and CDR2 from the germline V gene are MDHEN and SYDVKM. The CDR3 consists of 18 residues. CDR3 DNA: TGTGCCAGCAGTTTGTCGGGGGACCTTTCCGCAACTAATGAAAAACTGTTTTTT. Translating gives CASSLSGDLSATNEKLFF. Variable domain in full (rest from reference TRBV28 and TRBJ1-4): DVKVTQSSRYLVKRTGEKVFLECVQDMDHENMFWYRQDPGLGLRLIYFSYDVKMKEKGDIPEGYSVSREKKERFSLILESASTNQTSMYLCASSLSGDLSATNEKLFFGSGTQLSVL.

The chain joins TRBV5-4 to TRBJ2-7; D might be TRBD2 (6 bases). TRBJ2-1 explains the end of the DNA better; the J call may be wrong. The V gene's germline CDR1 is SGHNT and CDR2 YYREEE (reference sequence). The CDR3 has 14 residues. The CDR3 DNA reads as TGTGCCAGCAGCCTAGGGGACTTCACCAATGAGCAGTTCTTC. Translating it yields CASSLGDFTNEQFF.